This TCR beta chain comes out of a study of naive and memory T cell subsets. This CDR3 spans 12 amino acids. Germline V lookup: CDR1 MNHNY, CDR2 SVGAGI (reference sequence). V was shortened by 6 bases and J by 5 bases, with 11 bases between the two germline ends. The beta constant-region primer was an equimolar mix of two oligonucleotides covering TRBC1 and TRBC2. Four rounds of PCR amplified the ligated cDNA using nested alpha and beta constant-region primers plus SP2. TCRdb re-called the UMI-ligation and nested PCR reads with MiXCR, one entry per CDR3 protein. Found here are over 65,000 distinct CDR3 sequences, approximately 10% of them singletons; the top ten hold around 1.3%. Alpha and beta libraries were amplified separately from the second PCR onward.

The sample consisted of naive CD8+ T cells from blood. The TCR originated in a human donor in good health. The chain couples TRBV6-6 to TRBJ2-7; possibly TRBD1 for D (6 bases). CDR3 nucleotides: TGTGCCAGCAGCTCAGGGGTGAACGAGCAGTACTTC. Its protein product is CASSSGVNEQYF.